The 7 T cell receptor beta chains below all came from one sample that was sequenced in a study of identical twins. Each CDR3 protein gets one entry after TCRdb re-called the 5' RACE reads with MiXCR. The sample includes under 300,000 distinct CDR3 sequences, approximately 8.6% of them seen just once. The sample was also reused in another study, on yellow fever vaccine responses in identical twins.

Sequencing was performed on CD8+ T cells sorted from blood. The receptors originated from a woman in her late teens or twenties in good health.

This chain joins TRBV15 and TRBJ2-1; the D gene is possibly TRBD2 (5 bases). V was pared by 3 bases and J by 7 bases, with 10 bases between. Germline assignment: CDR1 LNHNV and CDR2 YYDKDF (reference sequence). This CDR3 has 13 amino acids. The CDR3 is CATSSGNPNEQFF. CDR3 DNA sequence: TGTGCCACCAGCAGCGGGAACCCGAATGAGCAGTTCTTC. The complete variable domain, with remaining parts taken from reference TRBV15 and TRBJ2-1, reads DAMVIQNPRYQVTQFGKPVTLSCSQTLNHNVMYWYQQKSSQAPKLLFHYYDKDFNNEADTPDNFQSRRPNTSFCFLDIRSPGLGDTAMYLCATSSGNPNEQFFGPGTRLTVL.

The CDR3 region is CATGQLNQPQHF. CDR3 nucleotides: TGTGCCACCGGCCAGCTCAATCAGCCCCAGCATTTT. V is TRBV24-1 and J is TRBJ1-5; D is ambiguous. Germline CDR1 KGHDR, CDR2 SFDVKD. V lost 9 bases to trimming and J lost 3 bases, with 8 bases between them. The CDR3 spans 12 residues.

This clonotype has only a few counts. The CDR3: CASSYSETGNPYNEQFF. The CDR3 bases are TGTGCCAGCAGTTACTCCGAAACAGGAAACCCCTACAATGAGCAGTTCTTC. The rearrangement joins TRBV6-2 or TRBV6-3 to TRBJ2-1; TRBD1 is a possible D gene (5 bases). Germline loops: CDR1 MNHEY, CDR2 SVGEGT. The CDR3 is 17 amino acids. V lost 0 bases and J lost 2, with 14 bases in between.

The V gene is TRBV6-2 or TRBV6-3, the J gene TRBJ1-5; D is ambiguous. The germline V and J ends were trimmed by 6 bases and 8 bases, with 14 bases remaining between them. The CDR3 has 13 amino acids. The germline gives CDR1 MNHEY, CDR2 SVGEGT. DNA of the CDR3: TGTGCCAGCAGCGCTATCGGTTTGGAGCCCCAGCATTTT. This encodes CASSAIGLEPQHF.

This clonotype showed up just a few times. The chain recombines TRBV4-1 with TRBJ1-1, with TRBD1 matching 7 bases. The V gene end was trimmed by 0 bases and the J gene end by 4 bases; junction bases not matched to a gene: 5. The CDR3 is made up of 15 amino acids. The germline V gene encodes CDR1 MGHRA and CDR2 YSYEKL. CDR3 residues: CASSQEPTGLTEAFF. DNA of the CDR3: TGCGCCAGCAGCCAAGAACCGACAGGGCTCACTGAAGCTTTCTTT.

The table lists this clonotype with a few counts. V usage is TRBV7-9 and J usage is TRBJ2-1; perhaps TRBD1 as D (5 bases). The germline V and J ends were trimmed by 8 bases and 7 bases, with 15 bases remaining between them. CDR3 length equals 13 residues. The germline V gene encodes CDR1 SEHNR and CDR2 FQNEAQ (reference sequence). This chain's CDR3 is CASGQQGQNEQFF. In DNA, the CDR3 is TGTGCCAGCGGCCAGCAGGGTCAAAATGAGCAGTTCTTC.

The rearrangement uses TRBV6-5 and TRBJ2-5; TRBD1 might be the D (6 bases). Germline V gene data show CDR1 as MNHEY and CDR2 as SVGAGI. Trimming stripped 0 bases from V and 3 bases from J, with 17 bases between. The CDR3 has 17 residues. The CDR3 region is CASSYSTGGHSKETQYF. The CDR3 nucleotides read TGTGCCAGCAGTTACTCGACTGGGGGACATAGCAAAGAGACCCAGTACTTC.